These T cell receptor beta chains were read from a single sample in a study of CD8 T cells in Susac syndrome. TCRdb reanalysed the immunoSEQ multiplex PCR reads using MiXCR and keeps one entry per CDR3 protein. The sample lists 150,000 to 200,000 distinct CDR3 sequences, 90% to 95% occurring once. The sequenced sample was CD4+ T cells from PBMCs. The source is a human donor with Susac syndrome. Both conserved end residues are part of each CDR3. The D gene is left open where the match is weak. Clone size appears in some rows only: once, few, many, or a class for an expanded clone.

>TRBV20-1|TRBJ2-3|TRBD2|.
TGCAGTGCTTGGACTAGCGGGGCAAGCACAGATACGCAGTATTTT
CSAWTSGASTDTQYF
>TRBV19|TRBJ2-3|TRBD2|once
TGTGCCAGTAGCACGGGACTAGGGACAAATACGCAGTATTTT
CASSTGLGTNTQYF
>TRBV30|TRBJ1-1|TRBD1|.
TGTGCCTGGACCCCAGGGGGCACTGAAGCTTTCTTT
CAWTPGGTEAFF
>TRBV7-2|TRBJ1-1|TRBD1|.
TGTGCCAGCAGCCCCCGGGACAGAAGGTTGTACACTGAAGCTTTCTTT
CASSPRDRRLYTEAFF
>TRBV12-3/TRBV12-4|TRBJ2-3|TRBD2|.
TGTGCCAGCAGTCGCGGGCGGGGGAAGTATTTT
CASSRGRGKYF
>TRBV6-1|TRBJ2-1|.|.
TGTGCCAGCAGTGAAGCCGTTAATAAGCAGTTCTTC
CASSEAVNKQFF
>TRBV20-1|TRBJ2-7|.|.
TGCAGTGCCGCGAGGGGGGCGAGGGGCCCGTACGAGCAGTACTTC
CSAARGARGPYEQYF
>TRBV30|TRBJ2-7|.|few
TGTGCCTGGAGTGTTTCCTACGAGCAGTACTTC
CAWSVSYEQYF
>TRBV5-5|TRBJ1-2|TRBD1|.
TGTGCCAGCAGCTGGGACAGTCTCTATGGCTACACCTTC
CASSWDSLYGYTF
>TRBV9|TRBJ2-7|TRBD1|.
TGTGCCAGCAGCGTAGCTGGGACAGGGCGTTCCTACGAGCAGTACTTC
CASSVAGTGRSYEQYF
>TRBV9|TRBJ2-1|TRBD2|.
TGTGCCAGCAGCGTCGGGGCTAGCGGGGGGTCCCGACACAATGAGCAGTTCTTC
CASSVGASGGSRHNEQFF
>TRBV19|TRBJ1-5|TRBD1|once
TGTGCCAGTAGCCCCGGACAGGGGTGGAATCAGCCCCAGCATTTT
CASSPGQGWNQPQHF
>TRBV9|TRBJ2-1|TRBD1|.
TGTGCCAGCAGCGTAGGTCGGGACAGGGGCTACAATGAGCAGTTCTTC
CASSVGRDRGYNEQFF
>TRBV2|TRBJ2-7|.|.
TGTGCCAGCACAGGGGATGTGGGCGAGCAGTACTTC
CASTGDVGEQYF
>TRBV29-1|TRBJ2-7|TRBD2|once
TGCAGCGTTGAAAAGAGCGGGGGGGCCTACGAGCAGTACTTC
CSVEKSGGAYEQYF
>TRBV4-1|TRBJ1-5|.|.
TGCGCCAGTGCTGGAGGGGACTCCTATAGCAATCAGCCCCAGCATTTT
CASAGGDSYSNQPQHF
>TRBV7-9|TRBJ2-5|.|.
TGTGCCAGCAGCTACAGACAACCCTCGAGGGAAGAGACCCAGTACTTC
CASSYRQPSREETQYF
>TRBV12-3/TRBV12-4|TRBJ2-4|.|.
TGTGCCAGCAGTTTAGCAGGGAGTGCCAAAAACATTCAGTACTTC
CASSLAGSAKNIQYF
>TRBV18|TRBJ1-4|TRBD1|once
TGTGCCAGCTCACCAGCCGGGACAGCGGGGTCGAGCGAAAAACTGTTTTTT
CASSPAGTAGSSEKLFF
>TRBV7-9|TRBJ2-3|.|few
TGTGCCAGCAGTCTGGGCCCAGATACGCAGTATTTT
CASSLGPDTQYF